This T cell receptor (beta chain) was captured in a study of shared clonotypes between healthy human individuals. V shed 10 bases and J 4 bases; nucleotides not matched to a gene: 7. CDR1 and CDR2 from the germline V gene are WSHSY and SAAADI. CDR3 length: 14 residues. Here immunoSEQ multiplex PCR was the method, and the copy in TCRdb shows in-frame clones only, minus some. The sample consists of some 790,000 clones, over 55% of them appearing once. The sequence was obtained from a woman aged 25-40 years in good health. Material for sequencing was memory CD4+ T cells sorted from blood. Documented subset: CD45RA-negative fraction. J is TRBJ2-1 and V is TRBV10-2; TRBD2 matches at 10 bases. The CDR3 DNA reads TGCGCCACGACAGCGGGAGGGAATTACAATGAGCAGTTCTTC. It is translated as CATTAGGNYNEQFF.